The rows below give T cell receptor beta chains drawn from one sample of a study of CD8+ T cells in alopecia areata. TCRdb keeps only in-frame clones here, not all; method: immunoSEQ multiplex PCR. The table records 150,000 or so clones, about 85% of them present only once. The sequenced sample was CD8+ T cells sorted from blood, obtained at week 4, from a patient treated with tofacitinib. The source is a human donor with alopecia areata. Each CDR3 is given with its conserved first and last residue. The order of the fields is D gene, V gene, CDR3 protein. The D gene is left open where the match is weak.

D gene: .; V gene: TRBV6-6; CDR3 protein: CASSLSSTSYNEQYF
D gene: .; V gene: TRBV7-2; CDR3 protein: CASSLGPGVAALNTGELFF
D gene: .; V gene: TRBV7-3; CDR3 protein: CASSFPRDSNVNEQYF
D gene: .; V gene: TRBV4-1; CDR3 protein: CASSPPGGDTQYF
D gene: .; V gene: TRBV29-1; CDR3 protein: CSADPTGVYGYTF
D gene: TRBD1; V gene: TRBV6-5; CDR3 protein: CASSYPDRQGFNEQFF
D gene: .; V gene: TRBV7-9; CDR3 protein: CASNFGETEQYF
D gene: .; V gene: TRBV29-1; CDR3 protein: CSVESGYGGYTF
D gene: TRBD1; V gene: TRBV10-1; CDR3 protein: CASSKTGAKNIQYF
D gene: TRBD2; V gene: TRBV4-1; CDR3 protein: CASSQRLAGYYNEQFF